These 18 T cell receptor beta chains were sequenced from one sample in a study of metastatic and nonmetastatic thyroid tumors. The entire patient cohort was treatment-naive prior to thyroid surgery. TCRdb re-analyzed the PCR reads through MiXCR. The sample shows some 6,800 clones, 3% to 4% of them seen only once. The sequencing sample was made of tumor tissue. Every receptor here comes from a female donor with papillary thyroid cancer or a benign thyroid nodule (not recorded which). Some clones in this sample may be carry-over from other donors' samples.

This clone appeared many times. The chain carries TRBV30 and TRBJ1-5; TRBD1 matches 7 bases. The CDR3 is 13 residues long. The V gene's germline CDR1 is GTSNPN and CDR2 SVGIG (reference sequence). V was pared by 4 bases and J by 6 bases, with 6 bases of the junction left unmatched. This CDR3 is CAWTGGGTQPQHF. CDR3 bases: TGTGCCTGGACAGGGGGAGGGACTCAGCCCCAGCATTTT.

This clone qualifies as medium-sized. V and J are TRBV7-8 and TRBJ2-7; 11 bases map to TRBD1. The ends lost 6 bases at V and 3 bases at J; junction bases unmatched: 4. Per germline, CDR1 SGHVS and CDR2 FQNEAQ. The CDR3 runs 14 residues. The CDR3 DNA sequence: TGTGCCAGCAGTGGGGACAGGGGGTACTACGAGCAGTACTTC. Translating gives CASSGDRGYYEQYF.

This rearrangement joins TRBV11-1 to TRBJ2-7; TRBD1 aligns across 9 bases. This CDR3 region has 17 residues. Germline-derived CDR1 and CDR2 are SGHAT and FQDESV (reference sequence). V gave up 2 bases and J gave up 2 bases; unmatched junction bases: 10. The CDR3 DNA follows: TGTGCCAGCAGCTTAATTACCGGGACAGGGAGGACCTACGAGCAGTACTTC. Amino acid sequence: CASSLITGTGRTYEQYF.

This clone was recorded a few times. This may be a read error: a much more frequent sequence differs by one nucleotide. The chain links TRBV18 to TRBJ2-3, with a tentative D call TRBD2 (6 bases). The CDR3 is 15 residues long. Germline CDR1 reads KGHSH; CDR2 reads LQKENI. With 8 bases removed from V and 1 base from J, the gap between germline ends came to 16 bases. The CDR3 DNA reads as TGTGCCAGCGGCTCGGGGGTAATTGGCACAGATACGCAGTATTTT. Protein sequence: CASGSGVIGTDTQYF.

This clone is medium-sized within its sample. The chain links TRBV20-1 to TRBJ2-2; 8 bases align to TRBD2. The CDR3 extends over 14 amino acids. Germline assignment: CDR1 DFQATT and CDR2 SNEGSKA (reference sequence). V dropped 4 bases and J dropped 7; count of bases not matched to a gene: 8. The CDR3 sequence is CSANENSGDGELFF. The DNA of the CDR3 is TGCAGTGCTAATGAGAATAGCGGGGACGGGGAGCTGTTTTTT.

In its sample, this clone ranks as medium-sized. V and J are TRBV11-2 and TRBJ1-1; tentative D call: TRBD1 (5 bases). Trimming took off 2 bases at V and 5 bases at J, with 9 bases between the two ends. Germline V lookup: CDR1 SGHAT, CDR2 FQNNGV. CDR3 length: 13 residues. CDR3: CASSLNRLTEAFF. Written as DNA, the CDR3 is TGTGCCAGCAGCTTAAACAGGTTGACTGAAGCTTTCTTT.

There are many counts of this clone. The CDR3 reads CASSLDGGGLAEAFF. DNA for the CDR3: TGTGCCAGCAGCTTGGATGGGGGTGGGTTAGCTGAAGCTTTCTTT. The chain joins TRBV5-4 to TRBJ1-1; D is possibly TRBD1 (5 bases). This CDR3 has 15 residues. Germline V CDR1 and CDR2: SGHNT, YYREEE (reference sequence). The V gene lost 0 bases and the J gene lost 6 bases, with 15 bases spanning the gap.

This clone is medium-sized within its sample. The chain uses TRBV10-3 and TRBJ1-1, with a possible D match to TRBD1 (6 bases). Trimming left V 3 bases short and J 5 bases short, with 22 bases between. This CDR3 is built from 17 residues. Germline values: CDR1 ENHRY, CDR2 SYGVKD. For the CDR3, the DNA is TGTGCCATCAGTGAATTCCCCCCAGGGGTTAGTTTTACTGAAGCTTTCTTT. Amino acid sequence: CAISEFPPGVSFTEAFF.

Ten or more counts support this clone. CDR3 sequence (DNA): TGTGCCAGCAGTCCGACAGGGGGCACTGAAGCTTTCTTT. Translation: CASSPTGGTEAFF. The J gene is TRBJ1-1, the V gene TRBV2, with 9 bases lining up with TRBD1. Germline V gene lookup returns CDR1 SNHLY and CDR2 FYNNEI. The CDR3 runs to 13 residues. The trim removed 5 bases at V and 4 bases at J, leaving 2 bases unmatched.

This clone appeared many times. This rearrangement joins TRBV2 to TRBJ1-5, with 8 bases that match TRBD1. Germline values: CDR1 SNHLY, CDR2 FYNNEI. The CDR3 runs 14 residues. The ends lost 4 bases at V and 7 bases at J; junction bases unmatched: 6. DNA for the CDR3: TGTGCCAGCAGTGTCGGGACAGGTGGACAGCCCCAGCATTTT. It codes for CASSVGTGGQPQHF.

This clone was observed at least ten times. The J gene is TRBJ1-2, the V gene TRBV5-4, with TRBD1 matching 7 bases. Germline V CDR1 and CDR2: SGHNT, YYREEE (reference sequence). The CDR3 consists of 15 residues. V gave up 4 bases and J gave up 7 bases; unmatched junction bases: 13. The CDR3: CASSRFDRVLAGYTF. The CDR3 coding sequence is TGTGCCAGCAGCCGATTTGACAGGGTGTTGGCTGGCTACACCTTC.

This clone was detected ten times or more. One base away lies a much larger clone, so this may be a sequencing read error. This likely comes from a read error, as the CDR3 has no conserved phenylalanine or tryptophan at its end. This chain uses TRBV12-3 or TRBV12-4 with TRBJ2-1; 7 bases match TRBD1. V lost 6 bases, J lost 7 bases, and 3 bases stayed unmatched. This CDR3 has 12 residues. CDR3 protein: CASSSTGNEQFV. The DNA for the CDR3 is TGTGCCAGCAGCTCGACAGGGAATGAGCAGTTCGTC.

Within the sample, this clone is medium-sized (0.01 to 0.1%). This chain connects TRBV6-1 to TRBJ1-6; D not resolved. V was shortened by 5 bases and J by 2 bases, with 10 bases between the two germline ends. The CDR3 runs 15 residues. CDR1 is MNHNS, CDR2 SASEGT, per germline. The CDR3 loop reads CASSRDFPYNSPLHF. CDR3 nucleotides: TGTGCCAGCAGTCGGGATTTTCCCTATAATTCACCCCTCCACTTT.

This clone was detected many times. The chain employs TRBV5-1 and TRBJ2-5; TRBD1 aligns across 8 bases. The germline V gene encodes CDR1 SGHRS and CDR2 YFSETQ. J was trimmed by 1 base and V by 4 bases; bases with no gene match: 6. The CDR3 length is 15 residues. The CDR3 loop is CASSRWGQAQETQYF. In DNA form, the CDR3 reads TGCGCCAGCAGCCGGTGGGGACAGGCCCAAGAGACCCAGTACTTC.

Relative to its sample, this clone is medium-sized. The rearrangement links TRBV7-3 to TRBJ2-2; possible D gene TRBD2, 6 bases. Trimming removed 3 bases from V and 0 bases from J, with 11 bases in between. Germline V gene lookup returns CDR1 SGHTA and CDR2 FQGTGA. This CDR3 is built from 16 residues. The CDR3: CASSLEGSANTGELFF. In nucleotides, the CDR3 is TGTGCCAGCAGCTTGGAGGGTAGCGCGAACACCGGGGAGCTGTTTTTT. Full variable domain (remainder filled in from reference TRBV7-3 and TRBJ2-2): GAGVSQTPSNKVTEKGKYVELRCDPISGHTALYWYRQSLGQGPEFLIYFQGTGAADDSGLPNDRFFAVRPEGSVSTLKIQRTERGDSAVYLCASSLEGSANTGELFFGEGSRLTVL.

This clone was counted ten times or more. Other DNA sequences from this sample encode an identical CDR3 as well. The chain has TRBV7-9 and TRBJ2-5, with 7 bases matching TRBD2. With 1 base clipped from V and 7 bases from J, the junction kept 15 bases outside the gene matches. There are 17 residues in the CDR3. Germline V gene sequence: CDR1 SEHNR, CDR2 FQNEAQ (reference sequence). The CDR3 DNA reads TGTGCCAGCAGCTTAGGGGCCGTTGGGACTACGTTTGGGACCCAGTACTTC. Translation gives CASSLGAVGTTFGTQYF.

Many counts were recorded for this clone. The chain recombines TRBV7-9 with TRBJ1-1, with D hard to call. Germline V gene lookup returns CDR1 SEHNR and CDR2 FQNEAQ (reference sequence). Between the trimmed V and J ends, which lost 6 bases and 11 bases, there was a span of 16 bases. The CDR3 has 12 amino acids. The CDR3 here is CASSLNGVEAFF. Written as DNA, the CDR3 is TGTGCCAGCAGTCTAAACGGGGTCGAGGCTTTCTTT.

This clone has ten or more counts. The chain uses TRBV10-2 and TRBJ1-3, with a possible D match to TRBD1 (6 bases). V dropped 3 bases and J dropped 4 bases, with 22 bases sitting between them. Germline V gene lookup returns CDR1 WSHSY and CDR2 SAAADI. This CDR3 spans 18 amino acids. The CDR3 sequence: CASSDPRGGFYGGNTIYF. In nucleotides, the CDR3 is TGCGCCAGCAGTGATCCTAGAGGGGGTTTTTACGGGGGAAACACCATATATTTT.